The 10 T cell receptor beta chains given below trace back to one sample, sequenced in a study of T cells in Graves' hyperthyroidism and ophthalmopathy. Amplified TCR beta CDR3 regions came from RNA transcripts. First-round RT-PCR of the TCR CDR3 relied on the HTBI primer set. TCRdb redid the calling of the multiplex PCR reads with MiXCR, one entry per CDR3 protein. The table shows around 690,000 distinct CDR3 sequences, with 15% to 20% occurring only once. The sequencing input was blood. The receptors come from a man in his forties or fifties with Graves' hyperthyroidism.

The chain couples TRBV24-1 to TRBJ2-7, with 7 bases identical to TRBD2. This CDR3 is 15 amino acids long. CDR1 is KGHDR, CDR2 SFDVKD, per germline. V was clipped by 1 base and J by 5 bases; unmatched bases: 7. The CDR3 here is CATSDFRAGVHEQYF. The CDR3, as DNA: TGTGCCACCAGTGATTTTAGGGCGGGAGTCCACGAGCAGTACTTC.

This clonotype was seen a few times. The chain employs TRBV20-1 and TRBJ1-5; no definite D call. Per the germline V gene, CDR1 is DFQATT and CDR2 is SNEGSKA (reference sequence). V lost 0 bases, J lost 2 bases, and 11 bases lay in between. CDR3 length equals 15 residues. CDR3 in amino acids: CSARDQEDGNQPQHF. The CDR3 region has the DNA TGCAGTGCTAGAGATCAAGAGGATGGCAATCAGCCCCAGCATTTT.

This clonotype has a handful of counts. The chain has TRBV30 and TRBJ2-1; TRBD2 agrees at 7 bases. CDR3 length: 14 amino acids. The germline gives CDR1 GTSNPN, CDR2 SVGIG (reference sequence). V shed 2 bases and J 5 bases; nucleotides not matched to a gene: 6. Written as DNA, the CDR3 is TGTGCCTGGAGTCCCTGGACTAGAAACAATGAGCAGTTCTTC. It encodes CAWSPWTRNNEQFF.

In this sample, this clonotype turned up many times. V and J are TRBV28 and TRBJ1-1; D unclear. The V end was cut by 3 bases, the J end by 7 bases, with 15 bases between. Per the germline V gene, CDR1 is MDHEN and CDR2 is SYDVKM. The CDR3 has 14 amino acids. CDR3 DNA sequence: TGTGCCAGCAGTTTGATCAGTGAAATGATTGAAGCTTTCTTT. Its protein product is CASSLISEMIEAFF.

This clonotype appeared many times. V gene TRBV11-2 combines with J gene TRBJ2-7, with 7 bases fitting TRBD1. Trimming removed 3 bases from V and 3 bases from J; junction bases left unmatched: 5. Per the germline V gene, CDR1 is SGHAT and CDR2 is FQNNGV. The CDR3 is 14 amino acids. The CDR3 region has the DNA TGTGCCAGCAGCTTGGGGACAGTCAACTACGAGCAGTACTTC. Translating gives CASSLGTVNYEQYF.

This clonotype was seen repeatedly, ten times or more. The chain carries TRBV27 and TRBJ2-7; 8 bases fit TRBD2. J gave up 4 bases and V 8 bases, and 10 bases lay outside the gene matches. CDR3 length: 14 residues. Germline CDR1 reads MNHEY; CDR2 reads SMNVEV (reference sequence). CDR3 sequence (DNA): TGTGCCAGCCGTCACCGGGAGGGTAGGTACGAGCAGTACTTC. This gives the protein CASRHREGRYEQYF.

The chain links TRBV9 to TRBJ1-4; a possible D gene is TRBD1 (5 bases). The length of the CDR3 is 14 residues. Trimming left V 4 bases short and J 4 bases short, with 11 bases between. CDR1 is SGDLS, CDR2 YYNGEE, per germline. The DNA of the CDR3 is TGTGCCAGCAGCCAAGGGACGGGTAATGAAAAACTGTTTTTT. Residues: CASSQGTGNEKLFF.

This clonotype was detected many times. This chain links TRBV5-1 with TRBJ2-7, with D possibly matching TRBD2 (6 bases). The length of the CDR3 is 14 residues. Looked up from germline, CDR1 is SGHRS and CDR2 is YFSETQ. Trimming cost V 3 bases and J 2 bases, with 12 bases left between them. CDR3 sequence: CASSSTSSTYEQYF. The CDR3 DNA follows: TGCGCCAGCAGCTCGACTAGTTCAACCTACGAGCAGTACTTC.

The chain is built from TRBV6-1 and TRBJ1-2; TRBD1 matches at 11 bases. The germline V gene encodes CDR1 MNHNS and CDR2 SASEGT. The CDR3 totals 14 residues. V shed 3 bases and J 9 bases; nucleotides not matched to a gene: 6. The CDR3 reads CASSDPDRGQSYTF. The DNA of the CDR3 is TGTGCCAGCAGTGACCCGGACAGGGGGCAGAGCTACACCTTC.

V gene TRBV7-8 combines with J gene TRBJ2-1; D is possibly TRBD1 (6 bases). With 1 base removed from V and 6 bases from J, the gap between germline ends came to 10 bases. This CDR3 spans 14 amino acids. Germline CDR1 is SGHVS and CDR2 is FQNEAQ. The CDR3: CASSLGRGTNEQFF. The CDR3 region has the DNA TGTGCCAGCAGCTTAGGCAGGGGTACCAATGAGCAGTTCTTC.